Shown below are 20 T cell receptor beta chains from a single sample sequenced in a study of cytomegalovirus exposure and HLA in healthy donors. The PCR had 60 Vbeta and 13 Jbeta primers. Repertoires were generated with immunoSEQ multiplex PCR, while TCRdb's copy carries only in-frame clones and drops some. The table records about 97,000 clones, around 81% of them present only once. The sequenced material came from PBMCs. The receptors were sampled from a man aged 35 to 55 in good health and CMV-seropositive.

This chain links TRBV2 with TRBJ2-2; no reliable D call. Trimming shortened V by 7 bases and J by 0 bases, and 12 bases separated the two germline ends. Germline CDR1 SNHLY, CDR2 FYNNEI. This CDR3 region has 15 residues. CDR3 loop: CASTETNSNTGELFF. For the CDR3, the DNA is TGTGCCAGCACAGAAACAAATTCGAACACCGGGGAGCTGTTTTTT.

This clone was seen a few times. The CDR3 DNA reads as TGTGCCAGCAGCTTGCCAGCGGGAAAGGCCGGGGAGCTGTTTTTT. This translates into CASSLPAGKAGELFF. The chain has TRBV5-4 and TRBJ2-2, with 7 bases identical to TRBD2. Germline CDR1 SGHNT, CDR2 YYREEE (reference sequence). The CDR3 covers 15 residues. V trimming: 1 base; J trimming: 6 bases; junction bases outside the gene matches: 6.

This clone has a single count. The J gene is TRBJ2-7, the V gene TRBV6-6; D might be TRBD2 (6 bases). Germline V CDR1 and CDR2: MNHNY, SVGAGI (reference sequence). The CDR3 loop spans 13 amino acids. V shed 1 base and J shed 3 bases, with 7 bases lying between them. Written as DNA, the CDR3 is TGTGCCAGCAGTTACTGGACTAACTACGAGCAGTACTTC. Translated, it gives CASSYWTNYEQYF.

The CDR3 sequence is CASSFASIYGYTF. CDR3 nucleotides: TGTGCCAGCAGCTTCGCGTCCATCTATGGCTACACCTTC. The rearrangement joins TRBV7-2 to TRBJ1-2; unclear D gene. The CDR3 length is 13 residues. The V gene lost 3 bases and the J gene lost 4 bases, with 9 bases spanning the gap. Germline V gene sequence: CDR1 SGHTA, CDR2 FQGNSA.

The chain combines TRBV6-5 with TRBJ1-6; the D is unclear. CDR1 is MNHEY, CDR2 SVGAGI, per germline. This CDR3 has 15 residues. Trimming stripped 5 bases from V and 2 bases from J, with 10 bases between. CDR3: CASSRVSPYNSPLHF. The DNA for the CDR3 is TGTGCCAGCAGTCGAGTTTCTCCCTATAATTCACCCCTCCACTTT.

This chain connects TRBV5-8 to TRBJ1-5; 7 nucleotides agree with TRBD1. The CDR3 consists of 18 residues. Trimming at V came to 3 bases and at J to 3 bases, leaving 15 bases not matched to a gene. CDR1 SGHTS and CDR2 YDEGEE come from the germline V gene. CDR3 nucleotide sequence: TGTGCCAGCAGCTCCGGGACAGCCTATACCCTTATCAATCAGCCCCAGCATTTT. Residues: CASSSGTAYTLINQPQHF.

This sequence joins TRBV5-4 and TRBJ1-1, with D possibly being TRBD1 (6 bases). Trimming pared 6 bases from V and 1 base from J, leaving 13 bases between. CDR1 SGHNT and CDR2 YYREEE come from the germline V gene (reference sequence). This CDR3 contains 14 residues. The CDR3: CASTVQGQNTEAFF. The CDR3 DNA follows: TGTGCCAGCACCGTACAGGGCCAGAACACTGAAGCTTTCTTT.

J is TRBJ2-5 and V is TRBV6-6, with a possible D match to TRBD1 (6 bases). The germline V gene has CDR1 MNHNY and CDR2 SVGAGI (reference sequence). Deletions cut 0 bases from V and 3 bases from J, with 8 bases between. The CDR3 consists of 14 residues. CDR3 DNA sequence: TGTGCCAGCAGTTACTCGGGGGCGGAAGAGACCCAGTACTTC. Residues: CASSYSGAEETQYF.

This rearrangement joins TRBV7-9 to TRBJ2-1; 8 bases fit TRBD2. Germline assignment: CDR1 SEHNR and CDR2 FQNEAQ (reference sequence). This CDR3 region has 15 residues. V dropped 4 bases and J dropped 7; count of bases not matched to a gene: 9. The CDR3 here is CASSSERERGNEQFF. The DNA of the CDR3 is TGTGCCAGCAGCTCGGAGCGGGAGAGGGGAAATGAGCAGTTCTTC.

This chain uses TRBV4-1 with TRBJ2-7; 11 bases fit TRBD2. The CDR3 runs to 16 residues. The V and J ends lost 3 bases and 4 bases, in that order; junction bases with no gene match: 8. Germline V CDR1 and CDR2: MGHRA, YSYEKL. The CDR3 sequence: CASSQQLAGVGYEQYF. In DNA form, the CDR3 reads TGCGCCAGCAGCCAGCAACTAGCGGGAGTAGGGTACGAGCAGTACTTC.

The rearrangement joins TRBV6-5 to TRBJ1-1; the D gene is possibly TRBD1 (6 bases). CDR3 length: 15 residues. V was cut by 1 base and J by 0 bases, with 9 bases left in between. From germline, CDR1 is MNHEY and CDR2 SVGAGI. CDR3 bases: TGTGCCAGCAGTTACTTCTCAGGGGTGAACACTGAAGCTTTCTTT. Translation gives CASSYFSGVNTEAFF.

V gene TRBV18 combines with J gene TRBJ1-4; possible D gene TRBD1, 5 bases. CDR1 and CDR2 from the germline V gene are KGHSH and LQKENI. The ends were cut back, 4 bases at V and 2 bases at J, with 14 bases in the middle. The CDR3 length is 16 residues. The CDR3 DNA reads TGTGCCAGCTCACTTCGTGTTGGGGGGACTAATGAAAAACTGTTTTTT. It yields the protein CASSLRVGGTNEKLFF.

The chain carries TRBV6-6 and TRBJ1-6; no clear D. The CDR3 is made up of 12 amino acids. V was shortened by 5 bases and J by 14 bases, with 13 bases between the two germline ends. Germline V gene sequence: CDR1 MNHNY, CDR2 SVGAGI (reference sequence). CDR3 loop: CASSPTRATLHF. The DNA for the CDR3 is TGTGCCAGCAGTCCCACCCGAGCCACCCTCCACTTT.

The CDR3 DNA reads as TGTGCCTGGAGACAGGACGAGGACACTGAAGCTTTCTTT. Amino acids: CAWRQDEDTEAFF. The V gene is TRBV30, the J gene TRBJ1-1; D might be TRBD1 (5 bases). Between the trimmed V and J ends, which lost 3 bases and 3 bases, there was a span of 11 bases. CDR3 length: 13 residues. Germline V gene lookup returns CDR1 GTSNPN and CDR2 SVGIG (reference sequence). Based on the CDR3 plus reference TRBV30 and TRBJ1-1, the full variable domain is SQTIHQWPATLVQPVGSPLSLECTVEGTSNPNLYWYRQAAGRGLQLLFYSVGIGQISSEVPQNLSASRPQDRQFILSSKKLLLSDSGFYLCAWRQDEDTEAFFGQGTRLTVV.

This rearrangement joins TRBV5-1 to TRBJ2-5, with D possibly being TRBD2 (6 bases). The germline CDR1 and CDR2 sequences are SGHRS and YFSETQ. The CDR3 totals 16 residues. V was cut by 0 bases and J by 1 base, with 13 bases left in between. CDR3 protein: CASSLGGGDRQETQYF. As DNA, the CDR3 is TGCGCCAGCAGCTTGGGAGGAGGGGACCGCCAAGAGACCCAGTACTTC.

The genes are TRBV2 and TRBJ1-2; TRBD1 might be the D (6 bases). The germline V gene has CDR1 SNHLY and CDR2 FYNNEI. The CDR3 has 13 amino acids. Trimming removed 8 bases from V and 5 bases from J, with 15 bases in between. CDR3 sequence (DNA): TGTGCCAGCTACGACAGGAGACTATATGGCTACACCTTC. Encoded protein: CASYDRRLYGYTF.

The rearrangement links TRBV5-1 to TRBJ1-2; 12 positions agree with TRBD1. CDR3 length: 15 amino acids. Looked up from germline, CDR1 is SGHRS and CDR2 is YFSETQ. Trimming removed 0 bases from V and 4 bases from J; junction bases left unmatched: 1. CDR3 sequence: CASSLEGQGAYGYTF. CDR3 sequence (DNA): TGCGCCAGCAGCTTGGAGGGACAGGGGGCCTATGGCTACACCTTC.

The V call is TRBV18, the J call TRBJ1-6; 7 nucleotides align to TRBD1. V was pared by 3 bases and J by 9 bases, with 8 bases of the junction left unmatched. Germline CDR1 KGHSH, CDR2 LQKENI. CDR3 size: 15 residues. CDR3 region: CASSPRTGGISPLHF. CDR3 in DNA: TGTGCCAGCTCACCTAGGACAGGCGGTATTTCACCCCTCCACTTT. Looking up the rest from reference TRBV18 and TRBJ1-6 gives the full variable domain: NAGVMQNPRHLVRRRGQEARLRCSPMKGHSHVYWYRQLPEEGLKFMVYLQKENIIDESGMPKERFSAEFPKEGPSILRIQQVVRGDSAAYFCASSPRTGGISPLHFGNGTRLTVT.

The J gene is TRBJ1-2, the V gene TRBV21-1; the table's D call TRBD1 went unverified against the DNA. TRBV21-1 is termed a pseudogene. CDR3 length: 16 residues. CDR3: CASSKVRQCSNYGYTF. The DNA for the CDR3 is TGTGCCAGCAGCAAAGTTCGACAGTGCTCTAACTATGGCTACACCTTC.

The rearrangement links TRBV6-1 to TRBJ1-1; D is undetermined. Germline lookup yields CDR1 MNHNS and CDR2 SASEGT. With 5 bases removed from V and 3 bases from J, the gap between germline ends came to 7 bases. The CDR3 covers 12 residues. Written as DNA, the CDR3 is TGTGCCAGCAGTCTAACGTACACTGAAGCTTTCTTT. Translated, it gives CASSLTYTEAFF.